The 2 T cell receptor beta chains reported below all come from one sample, sequenced in a study of human T cells and chemical hapten exposure. TCRdb fed the RACE reads into MiXCR, producing one record per CDR3 protein. The repertoire holds 70,000 to 100,000 distinct CDR3 sequences, with about 8% as singletons. Time point in this sample: patch test 1, 2 weeks after DPC sensitization. Treatment denoted: therapeutic diphenylcyclopropenone sensitization with weekly scalp DPC. This specimen consisted of whole blood, obtained in connection with sensitization to the hapten diphenylcyclopropenone (DPC). The receptors were gathered from a woman aged 30 to 39 with alopecia areata. Some clones in this sample may be carry-over from other donors' samples.

V and J are TRBV20-1 and TRBJ2-4; the D is unclear. Trimming took 6 bases from V and 0 from J, leaving 12 bases between them. Per germline, CDR1 DFQATT and CDR2 SNEGSKA (reference sequence). The CDR3 is 14 residues long. The CDR3 sequence: CSAVDNIAKNIQYF. Here the CDR3 DNA reads TGCAGTGCCGTTGACAACATAGCCAAAAACATTCAGTACTTC.

The CDR3 bases are TGTGCCAGCAACCCACAGGGATGTATGAGAGCTTTCTTT. Translation: CASNPQGCMRAFF. The rearrangement links TRBV6-1 to TRBJ1-1, with a weak D call TRBD1 (6 bases). Trimming left V 7 bases short and J 10 bases short, with 19 bases between. The CDR3 is 13 residues long. CDR1 and CDR2 (germline): MNHNS, SASEGT.